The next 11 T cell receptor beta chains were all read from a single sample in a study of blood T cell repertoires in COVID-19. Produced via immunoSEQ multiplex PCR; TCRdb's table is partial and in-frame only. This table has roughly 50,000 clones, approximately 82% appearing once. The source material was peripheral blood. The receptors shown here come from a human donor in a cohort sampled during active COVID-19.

CDR3 in amino acids: CASSLFKNTEAFF. CDR3 coding DNA: TGTGCCAGCAGCTTATTTAAGAACACTGAAGCTTTCTTT. The chain carries TRBV7-3 and TRBJ1-1; D is uncertain. The germline V gene has CDR1 SGHTA and CDR2 FQGTGA. Trimming shortened V by 2 bases and J by 1 base, and 5 bases separated the two germline ends. This CDR3 has 13 residues.

This CDR3 reads CASSDRGDYGYTF. For the CDR3, the DNA is TGTGCCAGCAGCGATAGGGGTGATTATGGCTACACCTTC. The V and J genes are TRBV21-1 and TRBJ1-2; TRBD1, as called in the table, went unchecked against the DNA. TRBV21-1 is marked as a pseudogene. The CDR3 loop spans 13 amino acids.

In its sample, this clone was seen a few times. Here the CDR3 reads CASSEWDRGGNGYTF. In nucleotides, the CDR3 is TGTGCCAGCAGTGAATGGGACAGGGGGGGAAATGGCTACACCTTC. V gene TRBV25-1 combines with J gene TRBJ1-2; 11 bases are shared with TRBD1. Germline lookup yields CDR1 MGHDK and CDR2 SYGVNS. This CDR3 has 15 amino acids. The trim removed 1 base at V and 6 bases at J, leaving 4 bases unmatched.

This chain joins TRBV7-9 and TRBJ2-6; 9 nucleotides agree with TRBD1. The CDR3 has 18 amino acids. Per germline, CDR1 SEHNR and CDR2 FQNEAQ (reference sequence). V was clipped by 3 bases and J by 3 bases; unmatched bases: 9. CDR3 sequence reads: CASSFRQGGVSGANVLTF. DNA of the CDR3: TGTGCCAGCAGCTTTCGACAGGGGGGCGTAAGTGGGGCCAACGTCCTGACTTTC. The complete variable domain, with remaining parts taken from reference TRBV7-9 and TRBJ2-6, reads DTGVSQNPRHKITKRGQNVTFRCDPISEHNRLYWYRQTLGQGPEFLTYFQNEAQLEKSRLLSDRFSAERPKGSFSTLEIQRTEQGDSAMYLCASSFRQGGVSGANVLTFGAGSRLTVL.

The CDR3 DNA is TGTGCCAGCAGCTTATTCAGGGGCGGCACTGAAGCTTTCTTT. This sequence encodes CASSLFRGGTEAFF. The chain has TRBV13 and TRBJ1-1; a possible D gene is TRBD1 (6 bases). V was cut by 2 bases and J by 4 bases, with 11 bases left in between. Germline CDR1 is PRHDT and CDR2 is FYEKMQ (reference sequence). The CDR3 has 14 amino acids.

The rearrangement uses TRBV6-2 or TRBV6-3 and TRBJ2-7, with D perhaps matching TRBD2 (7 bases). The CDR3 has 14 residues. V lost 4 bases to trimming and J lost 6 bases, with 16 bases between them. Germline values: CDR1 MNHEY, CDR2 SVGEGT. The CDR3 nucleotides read TGTGCCAGCAGTTTGGGGGGGGCGACCCTCGAGCAGTACTTC. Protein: CASSLGGATLEQYF.

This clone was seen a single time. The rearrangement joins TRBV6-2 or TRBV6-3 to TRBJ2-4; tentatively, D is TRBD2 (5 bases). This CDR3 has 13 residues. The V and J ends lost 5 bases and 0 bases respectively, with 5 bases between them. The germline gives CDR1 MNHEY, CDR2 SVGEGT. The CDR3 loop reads CASSGLAKNIQYF. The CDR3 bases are TGTGCCAGCAGTGGACTAGCCAAAAACATTCAGTACTTC.

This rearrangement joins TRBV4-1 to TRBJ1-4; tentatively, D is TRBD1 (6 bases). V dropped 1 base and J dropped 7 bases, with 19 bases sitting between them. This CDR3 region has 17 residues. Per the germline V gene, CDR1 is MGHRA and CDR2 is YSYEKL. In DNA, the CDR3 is TGCGCCAGCAGCCAAGGAGGACTTTCACAGGGCGGTGAAAAACTGTTTTTT. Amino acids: CASSQGGLSQGGEKLFF.

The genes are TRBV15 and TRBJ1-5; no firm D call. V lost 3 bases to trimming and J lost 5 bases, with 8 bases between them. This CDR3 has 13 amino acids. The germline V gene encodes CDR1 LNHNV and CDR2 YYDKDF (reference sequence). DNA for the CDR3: TGTGCCACCAGCAGTTACGGGTATCAGCCCCAGCATTTT. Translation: CATSSYGYQPQHF.

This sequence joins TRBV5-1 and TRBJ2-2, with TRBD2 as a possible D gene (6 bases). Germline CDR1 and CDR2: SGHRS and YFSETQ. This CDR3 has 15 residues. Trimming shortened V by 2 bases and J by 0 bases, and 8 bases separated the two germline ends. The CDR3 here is CASSLGGANTGELFF. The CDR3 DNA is TGCGCCAGCAGCTTAGGCGGGGCGAACACCGGGGAGCTGTTTTTT.

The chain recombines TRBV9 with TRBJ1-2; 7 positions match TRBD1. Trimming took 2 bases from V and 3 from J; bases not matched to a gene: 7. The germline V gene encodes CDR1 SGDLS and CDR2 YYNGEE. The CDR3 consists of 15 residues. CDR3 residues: CASSVQGVPYYGYTF. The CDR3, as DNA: TGTGCCAGCAGCGTCCAGGGGGTCCCCTACTATGGCTACACCTTC.